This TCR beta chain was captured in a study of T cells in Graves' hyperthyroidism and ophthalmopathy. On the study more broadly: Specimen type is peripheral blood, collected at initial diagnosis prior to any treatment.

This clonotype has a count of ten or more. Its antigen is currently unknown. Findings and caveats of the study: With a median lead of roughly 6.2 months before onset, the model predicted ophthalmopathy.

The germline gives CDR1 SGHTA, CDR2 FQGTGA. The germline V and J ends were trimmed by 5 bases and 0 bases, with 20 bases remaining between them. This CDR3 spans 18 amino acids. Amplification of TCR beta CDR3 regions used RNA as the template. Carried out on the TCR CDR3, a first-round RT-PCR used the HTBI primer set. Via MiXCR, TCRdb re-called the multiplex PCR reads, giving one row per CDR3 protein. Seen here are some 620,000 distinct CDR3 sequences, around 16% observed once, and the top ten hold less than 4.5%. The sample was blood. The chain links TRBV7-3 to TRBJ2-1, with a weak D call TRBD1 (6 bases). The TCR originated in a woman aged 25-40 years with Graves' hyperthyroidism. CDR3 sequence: CASSPRGQGISSYNEQFF. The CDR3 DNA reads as TGTGCCAGCAGCCCGCGTGGGCAGGGGATCAGCTCCTACAATGAGCAGTTCTTC. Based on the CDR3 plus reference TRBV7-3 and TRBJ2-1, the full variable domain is GAGVSQTPSNKVTEKGKYVELRCDPISGHTALYWYRQSLGQGPEFLIYFQGTGAADDSGLPNDRFFAVRPEGSVSTLKIQRTERGDSAVYLCASSPRGQGISSYNEQFFGPGTRLTVL.